This is a list of T cell receptor beta chains from one sample in a study of cytomegalovirus exposure and HLA in healthy donors. Here immunoSEQ multiplex PCR was the method, and the copy in TCRdb shows in-frame clones only, minus some. In the table there are about 71,000 clones, about 94% of which are singletons. Material: PBMCs. The receptors were sampled from a man aged 18 to 29 in good health and CMV-seropositive. Each CDR3 is given with its conserved first and last residue. The order of the fields is CDR3 protein, CDR3 DNA, clone size, V gene, D gene, J gene. The D gene is left open where the match is weak. Size is omitted from some rows. Given values are once, few, many or a class for expanded clones.

CDR3: CASINYEGAAGINYGYTF
DNA: TGTGCCAGCATCAACTACGAAGGCGCCGCCGGGATTAACTATGGCTACACCTTC
size: once
V: TRBV7-8
D: NA
J: TRBJ1-2

CDR3: CASSESGVQETQYF
DNA: TGTGCCAGCAGTGAGAGCGGGGTCCAAGAGACCCAGTACTTC
size: NA
V: TRBV2
D: TRBD2
J: TRBJ2-5

CDR3: CASSFGSREAQYF
DNA: TGTGCCAGCAGTTTTGGGAGCAGGGAGGCCCAGTACTTC
size: NA
V: TRBV28
D: NA
J: TRBJ2-5

CDR3: CASSLGGTYGYTF
DNA: TGTGCCAGCAGTTTGGGGGGTACCTATGGCTACACCTTC
size: NA
V: TRBV28
D: NA
J: TRBJ1-2

CDR3: CASSAPARDTQYF
DNA: TGTGCCAGCAGCGCGCCAGCTAGGGATACGCAGTATTTT
size: NA
V: TRBV9
D: NA
J: TRBJ2-3

CDR3: CASSLNQDNEQFF
DNA: TGTGCCAGCAGCTTAAACCAGGACAATGAGCAGTTCTTC
size: NA
V: TRBV7-2
D: NA
J: TRBJ2-1

CDR3: CACEYRSSGNTIYF
DNA: TGTGCCTGTGAATACAGGAGCTCTGGAAACACCATATATTTT
size: NA
V: TRBV30
D: NA
J: TRBJ1-3

CDR3: CASRLFVQTGGVTEAFF
DNA: TGCGCCAGCAGGCTGTTTGTACAGACAGGGGGAGTCACTGAAGCTTTCTTT
size: NA
V: TRBV5-1
D: TRBD1
J: TRBJ1-1

CDR3: CASSVGTGFDEQYF
DNA: TGTGCCAGCAGCGTGGGGACAGGGTTCGACGAGCAGTACTTC
size: NA
V: TRBV9
D: TRBD1
J: TRBJ2-7

CDR3: CASSVSRSDQETQYF
DNA: TGCGCCAGCAGTGTGAGCAGGTCAGACCAAGAGACCCAGTACTTC
size: NA
V: TRBV5-1
D: NA
J: TRBJ2-5

CDR3: CASSLSQGGSYEQYF
DNA: TGTGCCAGCAGCCTCTCACAGGGTGGGTCCTACGAGCAGTACTTC
size: NA
V: TRBV6-1
D: NA
J: TRBJ2-7

CDR3: CASSPSRVNTGELFF
DNA: TGTGCCAGCTCACCTTCTCGGGTGAACACCGGGGAGCTGTTTTTT
size: NA
V: TRBV18
D: NA
J: TRBJ2-2

CDR3: CASSEGDVAKNIQYF
DNA: TGTGCCAGCAGCGAGGGGGATGTAGCCAAAAACATTCAGTACTTC
size: NA
V: TRBV9
D: NA
J: TRBJ2-4

CDR3: CATSRFSGGSDEQFF
DNA: TGTGCCACCAGCAGGTTTAGCGGGGGGTCCGATGAGCAGTTCTTC
size: NA
V: TRBV15
D: TRBD2
J: TRBJ2-1

CDR3: CASSQVSRGDQPQHF
DNA: TGTGCCAGCAGCCAGGTCAGCAGGGGCGATCAGCCCCAGCATTTT
size: once
V: TRBV5-7
D: NA
J: TRBJ1-5

CDR3: CASSAPSGRRLEQYF
DNA: TGTGCCAGCAGTGCCCCTAGCGGGAGACGGCTCGAGCAGTACTTC
size: NA
V: TRBV2
D: TRBD2
J: TRBJ2-7

CDR3: CASSLSLISTDTQYF
DNA: TGTGCCAGCAGTTTGAGCCTCATTTCAACAGATACGCAGTATTTT
size: NA
V: TRBV27
D: NA
J: TRBJ2-3

CDR3: CASSIGGATSDTQYF
DNA: TGTGCCAGCAGCATCGGGGGGGCCACGTCAGATACGCAGTATTTT
size: once
V: TRBV7-2
D: TRBD2
J: TRBJ2-3

CDR3: CAWSVLPGDRGNEKLFF
DNA: TGTGCCTGGAGTGTACTCCCTGGTGACAGGGGGAATGAAAAACTGTTTTTT
size: NA
V: TRBV30
D: TRBD1
J: TRBJ1-4

CDR3: CASTERATGDQPQHF
DNA: TGTGCCAGCACTGAAAGGGCAACAGGGGATCAGCCCCAGCATTTT
size: NA
V: TRBV6-1
D: TRBD1
J: TRBJ1-5

CDR3: CASSLGGYGQYF
DNA: TGCGCCAGCAGCTTGGGCGGGTACGGCCAGTACTTC
size: NA
V: TRBV5-1
D: NA
J: TRBJ2-4

CDR3: CASSFGARGVEQYF
DNA: TGTGCCAGCAGTTTCGGAGCGCGGGGGGTGGAGCAGTACTTC
size: NA
V: TRBV6-6
D: TRBD2
J: TRBJ2-7

CDR3: CASSYAWRGETQYF
DNA: TGTGCCAGCAGTTACGCGTGGAGAGGAGAGACCCAGTACTTC
size: NA
V: TRBV6-6
D: NA
J: TRBJ2-5

CDR3: CASSLSSGAPDTQYF
DNA: TGTGCCAGCAGCTTATCCAGCGGGGCTCCAGATACGCAGTATTTT
size: NA
V: TRBV7-9
D: TRBD2
J: TRBJ2-3

CDR3: CSAGHRDGYGYTF
DNA: TGCAGCGCGGGGCACAGGGATGGCTATGGCTACACCTTC
size: NA
V: TRBV29-1
D: NA
J: TRBJ1-2

CDR3: CAIRDRDRGRNQPQHF
DNA: TGTGCCATCAGGGACCGGGACAGGGGGCGCAATCAGCCCCAGCATTTT
size: NA
V: TRBV10-3
D: TRBD1
J: TRBJ1-5

CDR3: CATRMTGTGGYEQYF
DNA: TGTGCCACCCGGATGACCGGGACAGGGGGCTACGAGCAGTACTTC
size: NA
V: TRBV15
D: TRBD1
J: TRBJ2-7

CDR3: CASSLDRDTEAFF
DNA: TGCGCCAGCAGCTTGGACCGAGACACTGAAGCTTTCTTT
size: NA
V: TRBV5-1
D: NA
J: TRBJ1-1

CDR3: CASSKGDSRSGANVLTF
DNA: TGTGCCAGCAGTAAAGGAGACAGCAGGTCTGGGGCCAACGTCCTGACTTTC
size: NA
V: TRBV6-4
D: NA
J: TRBJ2-6

CDR3: CASSRRTENTEAFF
DNA: TGTGCCAGTAGCCGGCGGACAGAGAACACTGAAGCTTTCTTT
size: NA
V: TRBV19
D: NA
J: TRBJ1-1

CDR3: CASSPTGNQPQHF
DNA: TGCGCCAGCAGCCCGACAGGCAATCAGCCCCAGCATTTT
size: NA
V: TRBV5-1
D: NA
J: TRBJ1-5

CDR3: CASRTSGRAEEQFF
DNA: TGTGCCAGCAGGACTAGCGGGAGGGCCGAGGAGCAGTTCTTC
size: once
V: TRBV6-5
D: TRBD2
J: TRBJ2-1

CDR3: CSKLGDRANNLRSGNTIYF
DNA: TGCAGCAAACTGGGGGACAGGGCCAATAACCTCCGCTCTGGAAACACCATATATTTT
size: NA
V: TRBV29-1
D: TRBD1
J: TRBJ1-3

CDR3: CASSLGLAGGNEQFF
DNA: TGCGCCAGCAGCTTGGGACTAGCGGGAGGGAATGAGCAGTTCTTC
size: NA
V: TRBV5-1
D: TRBD2
J: TRBJ2-1

CDR3: CASSPRVPGGVEFYGYTF
DNA: TGTGCCAGCTCACCACGGGTGCCCGGCGGGGTGGAGTTCTATGGCTACACCTTC
size: NA
V: TRBV18
D: NA
J: TRBJ1-2

CDR3: CASSLPGQGNEKLFF
DNA: TGCGCCAGCAGCTTACCAGGACAGGGGAATGAAAAACTGTTTTTT
size: NA
V: TRBV5-1
D: TRBD1
J: TRBJ1-4

CDR3: CASSPVTGTHTEAFF
DNA: TGTGCCAGCAGCCCAGTAACCGGGACACACACTGAAGCTTTCTTT
size: NA
V: TRBV7-9
D: NA
J: TRBJ1-1

CDR3: CASRATVPNTEAFF
DNA: TGTGCCAGCAGGGCGACAGTCCCGAACACTGAAGCTTTCTTT
size: NA
V: TRBV7-9
D: NA
J: TRBJ1-1

CDR3: CASSISRGGTEAFF
DNA: TGTGCCAGCAGTATCAGCAGGGGAGGGACTGAAGCTTTCTTT
size: NA
V: TRBV27
D: NA
J: TRBJ1-1

CDR3: CASSRRLTGRDPSTDTQYF
DNA: TGTGCCAGCAGCCGGCGCCTTACGGGGAGGGATCCTAGCACAGATACGCAGTATTTT
size: NA
V: TRBV14
D: TRBD2
J: TRBJ2-3

CDR3: CASSEGLGGGTEAFF
DNA: TGCGCCAGCAGCGAAGGGTTAGGGGGCGGCACTGAAGCTTTCTTT
size: NA
V: TRBV4-1
D: TRBD1
J: TRBJ1-1

CDR3: CASSRYARLAELTYNEQFF
DNA: TGTGCCAGCAGCCGCTATGCCCGACTAGCGGAGCTTACCTACAATGAGCAGTTCTTC
size: NA
V: TRBV11-2
D: TRBD2
J: TRBJ2-1

CDR3: CASSLVPGNEAFF
DNA: TGTGCCAGCAGCTTGGTCCCCGGTAATGAAGCTTTCTTT
size: NA
V: TRBV7-3
D: NA
J: TRBJ1-1

CDR3: CASSDFPGTGISYEQYF
DNA: TGTGCCAGCAGTGATTTCCCCGGGACAGGTATTTCCTACGAGCAGTACTTC
size: NA
V: TRBV25-1
D: TRBD1
J: TRBJ2-7

CDR3: CASSEDAVAGSSYNEQFF
DNA: TGTGCCAGCAGTGAAGACGCTGTGGCGGGGAGCTCCTACAATGAGCAGTTCTTC
size: NA
V: TRBV6-1
D: NA
J: TRBJ2-1

CDR3: CASSKGAGLAVFDEQFF
DNA: TGTGCCAGCAGCAAAGGGGCGGGACTAGCGGTTTTTGATGAGCAGTTCTTC
size: NA
V: TRBV21-1
D: NA
J: TRBJ2-1